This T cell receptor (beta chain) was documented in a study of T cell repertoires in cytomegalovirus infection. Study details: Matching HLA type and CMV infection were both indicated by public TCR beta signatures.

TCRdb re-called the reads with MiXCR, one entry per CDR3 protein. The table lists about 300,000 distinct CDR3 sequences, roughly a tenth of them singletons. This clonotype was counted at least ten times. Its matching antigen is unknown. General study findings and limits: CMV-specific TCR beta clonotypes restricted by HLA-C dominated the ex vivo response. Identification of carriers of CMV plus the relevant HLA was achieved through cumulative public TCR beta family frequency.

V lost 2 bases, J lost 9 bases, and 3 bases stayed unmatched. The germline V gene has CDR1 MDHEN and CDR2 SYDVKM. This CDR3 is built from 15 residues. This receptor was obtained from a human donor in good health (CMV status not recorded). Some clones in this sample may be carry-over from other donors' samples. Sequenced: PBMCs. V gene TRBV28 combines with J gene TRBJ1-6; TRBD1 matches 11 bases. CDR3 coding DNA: TGTGCCAGCAGTTTACCCGGGACAGGGGGTTCACCCCTCCACTTT. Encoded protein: CASSLPGTGGSPLHF.